This is a list of T cell receptor beta chains from one sample in a study of T cell repertoires in cytomegalovirus infection. TCRdb redid the calling of the reads with MiXCR, one entry per CDR3 protein. Counted here are fewer than 700,000 distinct CDR3 sequences, about 24% occurring once; the ten biggest clones make up around 8%. The material sequenced was CD8+ T cells from PBMCs. The receptors derive from a human donor in good health (CMV status not recorded). Some clones in this sample may be carry-over from other donors' samples. Each CDR3 is given with its conserved first and last residue. The order of the fields is V gene, J gene, D gene, clone size, CDR3 protein, CDR3 DNA. D genes are given only for firm matches. Clone size, where shown, is once, few, many, or a class for clones that have expanded.

v_call: TRBV14
j_call: TRBJ1-1
d_call: -
clone_size: -
cdr3_aa: CASSRFVTTEAFF
cdr3_nt: TGTGCCAGCAGCCGCTTCGTGACGACTGAAGCTTTCTTT

v_call: TRBV7-3
j_call: TRBJ2-3
d_call: TRBD1
clone_size: many
cdr3_aa: CASSIRDRGTDTQYF
cdr3_nt: TGTGCCAGCAGCATCCGGGACAGGGGGACAGATACGCAGTATTTT

v_call: TRBV4-3
j_call: TRBJ2-5
d_call: -
clone_size: -
cdr3_aa: CASSQDGDRDGGTQYF
cdr3_nt: TGCGCCAGCAGCCAAGATGGGGACCGCGATGGGGGGACCCAGTACTTC

v_call: TRBV29-1
j_call: TRBJ1-1
d_call: TRBD1
clone_size: -
cdr3_aa: CSVGTGGGWTEAFF
cdr3_nt: TGCAGCGTTGGGACAGGGGGCGGTTGGACTGAAGCTTTCTTT

v_call: TRBV28
j_call: TRBJ1-4
d_call: -
clone_size: many
cdr3_aa: CASSSQVNEKLFF
cdr3_nt: TGTGCCAGCAGTTCACAAGTTAATGAAAAACTGTTTTTT

v_call: TRBV6-5
j_call: TRBJ2-3
d_call: TRBD1
clone_size: -
cdr3_aa: CASSYWDRDTDTQYF
cdr3_nt: TGTGCCAGCAGTTACTGGGACAGAGACACAGATACGCAGTATTTT

v_call: TRBV5-5
j_call: TRBJ1-1
d_call: -
clone_size: -
cdr3_aa: CASSSSTDPRWTEAFF
cdr3_nt: TGTGCCAGCAGCTCCTCGACAGACCCGCGGTGGACTGAAGCTTTCTTT

v_call: TRBV7-9
j_call: TRBJ2-2
d_call: TRBD2
clone_size: many
cdr3_aa: CASSPTSGGNTGELFF
cdr3_nt: TGTGCCAGCAGCCCCACTAGCGGGGGGAACACCGGGGAGCTGTTTTTT

v_call: TRBV14
j_call: TRBJ1-1
d_call: -
clone_size: few
cdr3_aa: CASSHEGAEAFF
cdr3_nt: TGTGCCAGCAGCCACGAAGGTGCTGAAGCTTTCTTT

v_call: TRBV27
j_call: TRBJ2-5
d_call: TRBD1
clone_size: -
cdr3_aa: CASKRRDRNTETQYF
cdr3_nt: TGTGCCAGTAAGCGGAGGGACAGGAATACGGAGACCCAGTACTTC

v_call: TRBV28
j_call: TRBJ2-2
d_call: TRBD1
clone_size: many
cdr3_aa: CASSLTGITGELFF
cdr3_nt: TGTGCCAGCAGTTTGACAGGGATCACCGGGGAGCTGTTTTTT

v_call: TRBV20-1
j_call: TRBJ2-1
d_call: TRBD1
clone_size: few
cdr3_aa: CSAIDEGQVSYNEQFF
cdr3_nt: TGCAGTGCTATAGACGAGGGACAGGTCTCCTACAATGAGCAGTTCTTC

v_call: TRBV7-9
j_call: TRBJ2-5
d_call: -
clone_size: few
cdr3_aa: CASSPSPGYQETQYF
cdr3_nt: TGTGCCAGCAGCCCCTCCCCAGGATACCAAGAGACCCAGTACTTC

v_call: TRBV7-9
j_call: TRBJ2-1
d_call: -
clone_size: many
cdr3_aa: CASSLVGEWSSYNEQFF
cdr3_nt: TGTGCCAGCAGCTTAGTGGGAGAGTGGAGCTCCTACAATGAGCAGTTCTTC

v_call: TRBV7-9
j_call: TRBJ2-1
d_call: -
clone_size: few
cdr3_aa: CATEPRGGDNEQFF
cdr3_nt: TGTGCCACCGAGCCTCGAGGTGGGGACAATGAGCAGTTCTTC

v_call: TRBV13
j_call: TRBJ2-7
d_call: TRBD1
clone_size: -
cdr3_aa: CASTSRDRGYEQYF
cdr3_nt: TGTGCCAGCACCTCGCGAGACAGGGGTTACGAGCAGTACTTC

v_call: TRBV10-3
j_call: TRBJ1-1
d_call: TRBD1
clone_size: few
cdr3_aa: CAISELGQGFTEAFF
cdr3_nt: TGTGCCATCAGTGAGTTGGGACAGGGATTTACTGAAGCTTTCTTT

v_call: TRBV6-1
j_call: TRBJ1-2
d_call: TRBD1
clone_size: many
cdr3_aa: CASSDPGQYYGYTF
cdr3_nt: TGTGCCAGCAGTGACCCGGGACAGTACTATGGCTACACCTTC

v_call: TRBV27
j_call: TRBJ2-2
d_call: TRBD1
clone_size: -
cdr3_aa: CASSFRQGKSGELFF
cdr3_nt: TGTGCCAGCAGTTTTCGACAGGGAAAGTCCGGGGAGCTGTTTTTT

v_call: TRBV4-3
j_call: TRBJ1-5
d_call: -
clone_size: -
cdr3_aa: CASSQDGSSPLAQHF
cdr3_nt: TGCGCCAGCAGCCAAGATGGGAGTTCCCCCCTCGCCCAGCATTTT

v_call: TRBV29-1
j_call: TRBJ2-7
d_call: TRBD1
clone_size: few
cdr3_aa: CSVEAGGKDEQYF
cdr3_nt: TGCAGCGTTGAGGCAGGGGGCAAAGACGAGCAGTACTTC

v_call: TRBV23-1
j_call: TRBJ2-7
d_call: -
clone_size: few
cdr3_aa: CASSHRWTGLRGRQAQLF
cdr3_nt: TGCGCCAGCAGTCACCGCTGGACAGGCCTACGGGGGAGGCAGGCACAACTATTC

v_call: TRBV27
j_call: TRBJ1-5
d_call: -
clone_size: many
cdr3_aa: CASSLTGVWPQHF
cdr3_nt: TGTGCCAGCAGTTTGACCGGTGTCTGGCCCCAGCATTTT

v_call: TRBV12-3/TRBV12-4
j_call: TRBJ1-5
d_call: TRBD1
clone_size: few
cdr3_aa: CASSLGQGRRPQHF
cdr3_nt: TGTGCCAGCAGTTTAGGACAGGGAAGACGGCCCCAGCATTTT

v_call: TRBV6-2/TRBV6-3
j_call: TRBJ2-1
d_call: -
clone_size: -
cdr3_aa: CASSTPGLVDEQFF
cdr3_nt: TGTGCCAGCAGTACGCCGGGACTGGTAGATGAGCAGTTCTTC

v_call: TRBV7-8
j_call: TRBJ2-4
d_call: -
clone_size: -
cdr3_aa: CASSQGRASGKNIQYF
cdr3_nt: TGTGCCAGCAGCCAGGGGCGGGCCAGCGGCAAAAACATTCAGTACTTC

v_call: TRBV28
j_call: TRBJ2-3
d_call: TRBD2
clone_size: -
cdr3_aa: CASSPIRTSGGDTDTQYF
cdr3_nt: TGTGCCAGCAGTCCCATCCGGACTAGCGGGGGGGACACAGATACGCAGTATTTT

v_call: TRBV4-2
j_call: TRBJ2-3
d_call: TRBD2
clone_size: -
cdr3_aa: CASSHDWDYNTDTQYF
cdr3_nt: TGTGCCAGCAGCCACGATTGGGACTACAACACAGATACGCAGTATTTT

v_call: TRBV19
j_call: TRBJ2-1
d_call: -
clone_size: few
cdr3_aa: CASSIGNSGYYNEQFF
cdr3_nt: TGTGCCAGTAGTATCGGGAATAGCGGATACTACAATGAGCAGTTCTTC

v_call: TRBV6-4
j_call: TRBJ2-2
d_call: -
clone_size: -
cdr3_aa: CASSQGYTGELFF
cdr3_nt: TGTGCCAGTAGCCAGGGGTACACCGGGGAGCTGTTTTTT

v_call: TRBV5-6
j_call: TRBJ1-1
d_call: -
clone_size: -
cdr3_aa: CASSSRNSEAFF
cdr3_nt: TGTGCCAGCAGCTCCAGGAATTCTGAAGCTTTCTTT

v_call: TRBV28
j_call: TRBJ1-1
d_call: -
clone_size: -
cdr3_aa: CASSPRVGGGTEAFF
cdr3_nt: TGTGCCAGCAGTCCCAGGGTGGGGGGAGGCACTGAAGCTTTCTTT

v_call: TRBV6-2/TRBV6-3
j_call: TRBJ1-1
d_call: TRBD1
clone_size: few
cdr3_aa: CASSYPASYDRVKWNTEAFF
cdr3_nt: TGTGCCAGCAGTTACCCCGCTTCTTACGACAGGGTAAAGTGGAACACTGAAGCTTTCTTT

v_call: TRBV2
j_call: TRBJ1-1
d_call: -
clone_size: -
cdr3_aa: CASPKRGATEAFF
cdr3_nt: TGTGCCAGCCCCAAGAGGGGGGCCACTGAAGCTTTCTTT

v_call: TRBV7-9
j_call: TRBJ2-5
d_call: TRBD1
clone_size: many
cdr3_aa: CASSPRDRDWETQYF
cdr3_nt: TGTGCCAGCAGCCCAAGGGACAGGGATTGGGAGACCCAGTACTTC

v_call: TRBV5-1
j_call: TRBJ1-2
d_call: -
clone_size: few
cdr3_aa: CASRPGDSPSNYGYTF
cdr3_nt: TGCGCCAGCAGGCCAGGCGACAGCCCCTCTAACTATGGCTACACCTTC

v_call: TRBV28
j_call: TRBJ1-2
d_call: -
clone_size: few
cdr3_aa: CASSLGISGRGYTF
cdr3_nt: TGTGCCAGCAGTTTGGGGATCTCCGGGAGAGGCTACACCTTC

v_call: TRBV7-3
j_call: TRBJ2-5
d_call: -
clone_size: -
cdr3_aa: CASSLTGPVPQYF
cdr3_nt: TGTGCCAGCAGCTTAACCGGACCAGTGCCCCAGTACTTC

v_call: TRBV20-1
j_call: TRBJ2-7
d_call: TRBD2
clone_size: -
cdr3_aa: CSAILAGNSYEQYF
cdr3_nt: TGCAGTGCCATCCTAGCGGGAAACTCCTACGAGCAGTACTTC

v_call: TRBV5-5
j_call: TRBJ1-2
d_call: -
clone_size: few
cdr3_aa: CASRQLNYGYTF
cdr3_nt: TGTGCCAGCAGACAACTGAACTATGGCTACACCTTC

v_call: TRBV10-3
j_call: TRBJ2-6
d_call: -
clone_size: -
cdr3_aa: CAISEYKWNSGANVLTF
cdr3_nt: TGTGCCATCAGTGAATATAAGTGGAACTCTGGGGCCAACGTCCTGACTTTC

v_call: TRBV5-5
j_call: TRBJ2-6
d_call: TRBD1
clone_size: -
cdr3_aa: CASSSPGTGFFSGANVLTF
cdr3_nt: TGTGCCAGCAGCTCACCCGGGACAGGGTTTTTCAGTGGGGCCAACGTCCTGACTTTC

v_call: TRBV29-1
j_call: TRBJ2-1
d_call: -
clone_size: once
cdr3_aa: CSVYEGNNEQFF
cdr3_nt: TGCAGCGTTTATGAGGGTAACAATGAGCAGTTCTTC

v_call: TRBV6-2/TRBV6-3
j_call: TRBJ2-2
d_call: -
clone_size: few
cdr3_aa: CASSYSYGELFF
cdr3_nt: TGTGCCAGCAGTTACTCTTACGGGGAGCTGTTTTTT

v_call: TRBV19
j_call: TRBJ2-2
d_call: -
clone_size: few
cdr3_aa: CASSMDWGALEGELFF
cdr3_nt: TGTGCCAGTAGTATGGATTGGGGGGCCTTGGAAGGGGAGCTGTTTTTT

v_call: TRBV11-2
j_call: TRBJ1-6
d_call: -
clone_size: -
cdr3_aa: CASSLMPVGLDSPLHF
cdr3_nt: TGTGCCAGCAGCTTAATGCCGGTGGGGCTTGATTCACCCCTCCACTTT

v_call: TRBV29-1
j_call: TRBJ2-7
d_call: -
clone_size: -
cdr3_aa: CSVTKGMAYEQYF
cdr3_nt: TGCAGCGTAACCAAGGGGATGGCCTACGAGCAGTACTTC

v_call: TRBV28
j_call: TRBJ2-5
d_call: TRBD2
clone_size: -
cdr3_aa: CVSEAGGAQETQYF
cdr3_nt: TGTGTCAGCGAGGCGGGGGGGGCCCAAGAGACCCAGTACTTC

v_call: TRBV6-2/TRBV6-3
j_call: TRBJ2-1
d_call: TRBD1
clone_size: few
cdr3_aa: CASSYLRTGDVYNEQFF
cdr3_nt: TGTGCCAGCAGTTACTTGAGGACAGGCGACGTATACAATGAGCAGTTCTTC

v_call: TRBV9
j_call: TRBJ2-3
d_call: TRBD2
clone_size: -
cdr3_aa: CASSSPRAGDRTDTQYF
cdr3_nt: TGTGCCAGCAGCTCCCCAAGAGCGGGGGATCGGACAGATACGCAGTATTTT

v_call: TRBV5-1
j_call: TRBJ1-2
d_call: -
clone_size: few
cdr3_aa: CASSLDRERNGYTF
cdr3_nt: TGCGCCAGCAGCTTGGACAGGGAAAGGAATGGCTACACCTTC

v_call: TRBV6-1
j_call: TRBJ2-1
d_call: -
clone_size: many
cdr3_aa: CASSFGSNEQFF
cdr3_nt: TGTGCCAGCAGTTTTGGATCCAATGAGCAGTTCTTC